This T cell receptor (beta chain) was sequenced in a study of T cells in Graves' hyperthyroidism and ophthalmopathy. Points from the study as a whole: Ophthalmopathy and stable hyperthyroidism were told apart by a 13 V-J model.

Diagnosis of hyperthyroidism was new in patients aged 18 to 65, and its duration was under 2 months. Preceding any ophthalmopathy symptoms, the blood sample dates from first hyperthyroidism diagnosis. It was less than 13 ml of fresh peripheral blood that supplied the PBMCs. This clonotype was found many times. What it binds is unknown. From RNA transcripts, TCR beta CDR3 regions were amplified. When the TCR CDR3 underwent first-round RT-PCR, the HTBI primer set was used. TCRdb reprocessed the multiplex PCR reads via MiXCR and lists one record per CDR3 protein. The table shows 300,000 to 450,000 distinct CDR3 sequences, with around 14% occurring only once. The sequence was collected from a woman aged 18-30 years with Graves' hyperthyroidism that later progressed to Graves' ophthalmopathy. Sequencing was carried out using blood.

CDR3 coding DNA: TGCAGTGCTAGAGCGGGGGGCATGAACACTGAAGCTTTCTTT. Translated, it gives CSARAGGMNTEAFF. The rearrangement uses TRBV20-1 and TRBJ1-1, with a tentative D call TRBD1 (6 bases). Deletions cut 1 base from V and 0 bases from J, with 9 bases between. The germline CDR1 and CDR2 sequences are DFQATT and SNEGSKA (reference sequence). This CDR3 contains 14 residues.